The 32 T cell receptor beta chains listed next were all sequenced from one sample in a study of blood T cell repertoires in COVID-19. This table comes from immunoSEQ multiplex PCR, and its TCRdb copy is limited to in-frame clones, with some not included. This sample yields over 250,000 clones, of which approximately 87% are seen a single time; roughly 5.2% belongs to the top ten. The source material was PBMCs or T cells enriched from blood (not recorded which). The receptors stem from a woman aged 25-40 years who had recovered from COVID-19.

V is TRBV5-1 and J is TRBJ1-3; D gene uncertain. CDR1 is SGHRS, CDR2 YFSETQ, per germline. The CDR3 runs 16 residues. Trimming removed 4 bases at V and 1 base at J, with 15 bases between. CDR3 protein: CASSPGSRVSGNTIYF. The CDR3 nucleotides are TGCGCCAGCAGCCCCGGGAGTAGGGTGTCTGGAAACACCATATATTTT.

This rearrangement joins TRBV11-2 to TRBJ2-1; possible D gene TRBD1, 7 bases. The ends were cut back, 0 bases at V and 8 bases at J, with 8 bases in the middle. This CDR3 has 13 amino acids. The germline V gene has CDR1 SGHAT and CDR2 FQNNGV. The CDR3 reads CASSLDRGDEQFF. The CDR3 DNA sequence: TGTGCCAGCAGCTTAGACAGGGGGGATGAGCAGTTCTTC.

The chain joins TRBV18 to TRBJ1-1, with D tentatively TRBD1 (5 bases). The CDR3 extends over 14 amino acids. V was trimmed by 3 bases and J by 5 bases, leaving 13 bases between them. The germline V gene has CDR1 KGHSH and CDR2 LQKENI. The CDR3 DNA reads as TGTGCCAGCTCACCCACGGACGGGGGAACTGAAGCTTTCTTT. Protein sequence: CASSPTDGGTEAFF.

This clone was seen just once. The CDR3 protein is CASSDRAVGFEQYF. DNA for the CDR3: TGTGCCAGTAGTGACAGGGCCGTGGGTTTCGAGCAGTACTTC. The chain joins TRBV19 to TRBJ2-7, with 7 bases fitting TRBD1. Germline trimming cut 5 bases from V and 6 bases from J; bases unmatched to any gene: 10. This CDR3 contains 14 residues. Germline V gene lookup returns CDR1 LNHDA and CDR2 SQIVND (reference sequence).

This clone occurred once. V usage is TRBV2 and J usage is TRBJ1-2; TRBD1 might be the D (6 bases). Trimming took off 5 bases at V and 4 bases at J, with 14 bases between the two ends. Germline V gives CDR1 SNHLY, CDR2 FYNNEI. This CDR3 has 14 amino acids. CDR3 nucleotides: TGTGCCAGCAGTATTACAGGGTGGGGCTATGGCTACACCTTC. This sequence encodes CASSITGWGYGYTF.

The gene calls are TRBV6-5 and TRBJ1-6, with 9 bases that match TRBD1. The CDR3 length is 15 residues. Germline lookup yields CDR1 MNHEY and CDR2 SVGAGI. V was clipped by 7 bases and J by 7 bases; unmatched bases: 8. CDR3 coding DNA: TGTGCCAGCAACCGGGGGACAGGGTGGAATTCACCCCTCCACTTT. Protein product: CASNRGTGWNSPLHF.

Turning to this clone: A read error may account for a junction end that differs from germline. V is TRBV5-4 and J is TRBJ1-2; D is possibly TRBD1 (6 bases). Germline lookup yields CDR1 SGHNT and CDR2 YYREEE (reference sequence). This CDR3 spans 13 amino acids. CDR3 in amino acids: CASRSWGGLSHFF. DNA of the CDR3: TGTGCCAGCAGGAGTTGGGGGGGCCTTTCTCATTTCTTC.

The chain carries TRBV6-5 and TRBJ2-5; D gene ambiguous. Trimming took off 7 bases at V and 2 bases at J, with 11 bases between the two ends. The CDR3 contains 13 residues. The germline V gene has CDR1 MNHEY and CDR2 SVGAGI. CDR3 in DNA: TGTGCCAGCACCAGGCACTTTCAAGAGACCCAGTACTTC. Protein sequence: CASTRHFQETQYF.

The chain has TRBV5-1 and TRBJ1-2; D is unclear. The CDR3 is 13 amino acids. Trimming shortened V by 4 bases and J by 4 bases, and 11 bases separated the two germline ends. CDR1 is SGHRS, CDR2 YFSETQ, per germline. In DNA, the CDR3 is TGCGCCAGCAGCGGCGGGGTATCCTATGGCTACACCTTC. It encodes CASSGGVSYGYTF. Filled out from reference TRBV5-1 and TRBJ1-2, the complete variable domain reads KAGVTQTPRYLIKTRGQQVTLSCSPISGHRSVSWYQQTPGQGLQFLFEYFSETQRNKGNFPGRFSGRQFSNSRSEMNVSTLELGDSALYLCASSGGVSYGYTFGSGTRLTVV.

As to this clone: Mismatch with germline at one junction end may stem from a read error. The chain has TRBV2 and TRBJ1-2; D possibly corresponds to TRBD1 (5 bases). Germline V lookup: CDR1 SNHLY, CDR2 FYNNEI. The CDR3 is made up of 15 amino acids. CDR3 DNA sequence: TGTGCCAGCACTGAAGGGGCAGGCTCTTTCTATGGCTACACCTTC. Translation: CASTEGAGSFYGYTF.

The genes are TRBV7-2 and TRBJ2-7, with 9 bases that match TRBD1. The J segment lost 0 bases and the V segment lost 5 bases, leaving 5 bases of the junction unmatched. This CDR3 comprises 15 residues. The germline gives CDR1 SGHTA, CDR2 FQGNSA. The CDR3 DNA reads TGTGCCAGCAGCCCGAACAGGGGGCGCTCCTACGAGCAGTACTTC. Translating it yields CASSPNRGRSYEQYF.

The rearrangement joins TRBV18 to TRBJ1-2; D is possibly TRBD1 (5 bases). Trimming left V 2 bases short and J 3 bases short, with 7 bases between. The CDR3 contains 13 residues. CDR1 KGHSH and CDR2 LQKENI come from the germline V gene. The CDR3 DNA reads as TGTGCCAGCTCACCAGAAGGGGACTATGGCTACACCTTC. Its protein is CASSPEGDYGYTF.

The chain has TRBV19 and TRBJ1-3; D is unclear. V gave up 9 bases and J gave up 4 bases, with 13 bases separating them. The CDR3 covers 13 residues. Germline V gene lookup returns CDR1 LNHDA and CDR2 SQIVND (reference sequence). CDR3 coding DNA: TGTGCCAGCCGATACCTCCAGGGAAACACCATATATTTT. Amino acids: CASRYLQGNTIYF.

The chain couples TRBV1 to TRBJ1-2; TRBD1, the table's D call, lacks a check against the DNA. TRBV1 counts as a pseudogene. The CDR3 runs 15 residues. The CDR3 region is CTSSPGGQELGGYTF. As DNA, the CDR3 is TGCACCAGCAGCCCTGGAGGACAGGAACTCGGTGGCTACACCTTC.

The chain carries TRBV7-2 and TRBJ2-3, with 13 bases aligning to TRBD2. Germline V gene lookup returns CDR1 SGHTA and CDR2 FQGNSA. The CDR3 is 18 amino acids. V lost 0 bases to trimming and J lost 2 bases; unmatched junction nucleotides: 5. This CDR3 reads CASSLATSGGGFTDTQYF. In DNA form, the CDR3 reads TGTGCCAGCAGCTTAGCAACTAGCGGGGGGGGGTTCACAGATACGCAGTATTTT.

The rearrangement links TRBV27 to TRBJ1-6; perhaps TRBD1 as D (5 bases). CDR3 length equals 14 residues. CDR1 and CDR2 (germline): MNHEY, SMNVEV (reference sequence). With 5 bases removed from V and 10 bases from J, the gap between germline ends came to 15 bases. CDR3 in DNA: TGTGCCAGCAGTGGAGGGGCCTCTCGATCACCCCTCCACTTT. Protein product: CASSGGASRSPLHF.

This chain connects TRBV13 to TRBJ1-1; no clear D gene. Germline V lookup: CDR1 PRHDT, CDR2 FYEKMQ (reference sequence). The CDR3 has 13 amino acids. Trimming removed 5 bases at V and 1 base at J, with 8 bases between. The CDR3 DNA follows: TGTGCCAGCAGCCCCATTTCGAACACTGAAGCTTTCTTT. This codes for CASSPISNTEAFF.

This clone was detected once. The chain is built from TRBV7-2 and TRBJ2-7; D remains unclear. The CDR3 totals 13 residues. Deletions cut 4 bases from V and 2 bases from J, with 9 bases between. The germline gives CDR1 SGHTA, CDR2 FQGNSA. The CDR3, as DNA: TGTGCCAGCAGCTATGACACTGCCTACGAGCAGTACTTC. Residues: CASSYDTAYEQYF.

V gene TRBV6-2 or TRBV6-3 combines with J gene TRBJ1-1; D gene uncertain. The V gene's germline CDR1 is MNHEY and CDR2 SVGEGT. V dropped 5 bases and J dropped 3 bases, with 4 bases sitting between them. This CDR3 region has 11 residues. For the CDR3, the DNA is TGTGCCAGCAGTGGCTACACTGAAGCTTTCTTT. Amino acid sequence: CASSGYTEAFF.

V and J are TRBV11-3 and TRBJ2-5; 7 bases are shared with TRBD1. The V and J ends lost 5 bases and 5 bases, in that order; junction bases with no gene match: 11. This CDR3 has 15 amino acids. CDR1 and CDR2 from the germline V gene are SGHNT and YENEEA. The CDR3 region has the DNA TGTGCCAGCAGCAAGGGACAGTCACTGGGGGAGACCCAGTACTTC. As protein: CASSKGQSLGETQYF. Complete variable domain (other parts from reference TRBV11-3 and TRBJ2-5): EAGVVQSPRYKIIEKKQPVAFWCNPISGHNTLYWYLQNLGQGPELLIRYENEEAVDDSQLPKDRFSAERLKGVDSTLKIQPAELGDSAVYLCASSKGQSLGETQYFGPGTRLLVL.

The rearrangement uses TRBV5-4 and TRBJ2-5, with 8 bases that match TRBD1. Germline values: CDR1 SGHNT, CDR2 YYREEE (reference sequence). V lost 1 base, J lost 4 bases, and 9 bases stayed unmatched. The CDR3 loop spans 16 amino acids. Here the CDR3 DNA reads TGTGCCAGCAGCTTGTCGGCAGGGGGCAGGGGAGAGACCCAGTACTTC. It codes for CASSLSAGGRGETQYF.

The rearrangement joins TRBV11-2 to TRBJ2-1, with 7 positions matching TRBD2. After removal of 3 bases from V and 9 bases from J, the junction contained 17 bases not matched to a gene. The CDR3 sequence is 17 residues long. CDR1 SGHAT and CDR2 FQNNGV come from the germline V gene. The chain's CDR3 is CASSFRNRGGGFSEQFF. The CDR3 bases are TGTGCCAGCAGCTTCAGAAATCGGGGCGGGGGATTTAGTGAGCAGTTCTTC.

This chain uses TRBV27 with TRBJ2-7; TRBD2 is a possible D gene (5 bases). Trimming cost V 8 bases and J 3 bases, with 20 bases left between them. The CDR3 extends over 15 amino acids. The V gene's germline CDR1 is MNHEY and CDR2 SMNVEV (reference sequence). CDR3 residues: CASVPRGGVYYEQYF. For the CDR3, the DNA is TGTGCCAGCGTCCCTCGGGGTGGGGTTTACTACGAGCAGTACTTC.

The rearrangement links TRBV10-3 to TRBJ2-2, with 16 nucleotides matching TRBD2. Trimming cost V 10 bases and J 8 bases; bases outside gene matches: 10. CDR3 length: 16 residues. CDR1 ENHRY and CDR2 SYGVKD come from the germline V gene. CDR3 amino acids: CATSGTSGGAPGELFF. The CDR3 bases are TGTGCCACGAGCGGGACTAGCGGGGGGGCCCCTGGGGAGCTGTTTTTT.

The sample holds one count of this clone. This chain joins TRBV11-3 and TRBJ1-1; D is ambiguous. Germline CDR1 SGHNT, CDR2 YENEEA. This CDR3 is 14 amino acids long. The V end lost 0 bases, the J end lost 2 bases, and 7 bases lay between the germline ends. The DNA for the CDR3 is TGTGCCAGCAGCTTAGATCGGGAAAACACTGAAGCTTTCTTT. Translated, it gives CASSLDRENTEAFF.

V is TRBV5-1 and J is TRBJ2-1; 9 nucleotides line up with TRBD2. Per germline, CDR1 SGHRS and CDR2 YFSETQ. The CDR3 runs to 16 residues. Losses at the gene ends were 0 bases for V and 6 bases for J; bases not matched to a gene: 7. CDR3 DNA sequence: TGCGCCAGCAGCTTGGCTGGCGGGGGGGCCGTCAATGAGCAGTTCTTC. Translation: CASSLAGGGAVNEQFF. Drawing the rest from reference TRBV5-1 and TRBJ2-1, the complete variable domain is KAGVTQTPRYLIKTRGQQVTLSCSPISGHRSVSWYQQTPGQGLQFLFEYFSETQRNKGNFPGRFSGRQFSNSRSEMNVSTLELGDSALYLCASSLAGGGAVNEQFFGPGTRLTVL.

The rearrangement uses TRBV7-8 and TRBJ1-5; D might be TRBD1 (6 bases). The germline V and J ends were trimmed by 1 base and 10 bases, with 14 bases remaining between them. The CDR3 contains 14 residues. Germline values: CDR1 SGHVS, CDR2 FQNEAQ. The CDR3 here is CASSLGPQGPPQHF. Written as DNA, the CDR3 is TGTGCCAGCAGCTTAGGGCCCCAGGGGCCACCCCAGCATTTT.

This clone was found once. The chain joins TRBV5-6 to TRBJ1-2, with TRBD1 matching over 8 bases. Germline CDR1 is SGHDT and CDR2 is YYEEEE. This CDR3 region has 14 residues. V gave up 4 bases and J gave up 5 bases; unmatched junction bases: 7. CDR3 nucleotides: TGTGCCAGCAGCCCTGGACAGGGAGGGTATGGCTACACCTTC. This translates into CASSPGQGGYGYTF.

This sequence joins TRBV3-1 (or the pseudogene TRBV3-2) and TRBJ2-2; TRBD1 agrees at 9 bases. This CDR3 is built from 17 residues. Germline loops: CDR1 LGHDT, CDR2 YNNKEL (reference sequence). V shed 2 bases and J 8 bases; nucleotides not matched to a gene: 12. The CDR3 spells CASSQLITGGASGELFF. Here the CDR3 DNA reads TGTGCCAGCAGCCAACTCATTACAGGGGGCGCATCTGGGGAGCTGTTTTTT.

This clone was recorded a few times. This chain joins TRBV30 and TRBJ1-2; 7 positions agree with TRBD1. CDR3 length: 14 residues. Losses at the gene ends were 4 bases for V and 4 bases for J; bases not matched to a gene: 9. Looked up from germline, CDR1 is GTSNPN and CDR2 is SVGIG (reference sequence). Written as DNA, the CDR3 is TGTGCCTGGACCCCAAGACAGGGAATCTATGGCTACACCTTC. It specifies CAWTPRQGIYGYTF.

The chain recombines TRBV9 with TRBJ2-2; 7 bases are shared with TRBD1. In germline, CDR1 is SGDLS, CDR2 YYNGEE. Trimming cost V 0 bases and J 4 bases; bases outside gene matches: 3. This CDR3 is built from 15 residues. The CDR3, as DNA: TGTGCCAGCAGCGTAGGCCCAGGGGGCACCGGGGAGCTGTTTTTT. Protein sequence: CASSVGPGGTGELFF.

The chain links TRBV15 to TRBJ2-1; possibly TRBD2 for D (5 bases). The CDR3 sequence is 16 residues long. V was cut by 0 bases and J by 5 bases, with 14 bases left in between. Germline V gene lookup returns CDR1 LNHNV and CDR2 YYDKDF (reference sequence). DNA of the CDR3: TGTGCCACCAGCAGAGAGAGGGCAATCTCGAACAATGAGCAGTTCTTC. It codes for CATSRERAISNNEQFF.